This T cell receptor (beta chain) was obtained from a study of response to subunit inactivated influenza vaccine. Study-level findings and limits: Each seasonal flu vaccination may recruit only limited new T cells, authors suggested.

The CDR3 length is 16 residues. With 3 bases removed from V and 0 bases from J, the gap between germline ends came to 12 bases. Germline assignment: CDR1 DFQATT and CDR2 SNEGSKA (reference sequence). Each CDR3 protein gets one entry after TCRdb re-called the RT-PCR reads with MiXCR. Of hundreds of thousands of distinct CDR3 sequences listed, about 15% are singletons. Only a few counts were recorded for this clonotype. Its antigen is unknown. This TCR derives from a middle-aged man who received an inactivated influenza vaccine. J is TRBJ2-6 and V is TRBV20-1, with D perhaps matching TRBD1 (7 bases). The specimen was PBMCs from blood, collected 12 days after vaccination. The CDR3 DNA is TGCAGTGCTAGCGGGGGACAGTTCTCTGGGGCCAACGTCCTGACTTTC. This gives the protein CSASGGQFSGANVLTF.